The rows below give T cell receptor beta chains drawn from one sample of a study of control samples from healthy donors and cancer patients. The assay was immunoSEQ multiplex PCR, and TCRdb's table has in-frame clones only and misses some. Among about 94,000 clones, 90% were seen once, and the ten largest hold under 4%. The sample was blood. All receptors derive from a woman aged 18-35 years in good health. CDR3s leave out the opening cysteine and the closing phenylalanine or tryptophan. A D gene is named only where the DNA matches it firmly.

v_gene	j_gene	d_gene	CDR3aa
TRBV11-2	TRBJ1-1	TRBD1	ASRPVGTGGPNTEAF
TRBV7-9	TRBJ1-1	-	ASSPTPLNTEAF
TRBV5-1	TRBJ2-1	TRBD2	ASSFQLTSDEQF
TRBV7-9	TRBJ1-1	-	ASSLGGGLTEAF
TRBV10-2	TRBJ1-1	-	ASSGGYTEAF
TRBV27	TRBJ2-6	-	ATRDASVGANVLT
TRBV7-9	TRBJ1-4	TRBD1	ASSPSPGTGDEKLF
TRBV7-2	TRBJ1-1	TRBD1	ASSPPNRGRNEAF
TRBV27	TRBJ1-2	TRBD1	ASSSTGTGVGGYT
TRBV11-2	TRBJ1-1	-	ASSLITEAF
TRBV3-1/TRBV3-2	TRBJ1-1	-	ASSQDNRWGPTEAF
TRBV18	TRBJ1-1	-	ASSPPSVGEGTEAF
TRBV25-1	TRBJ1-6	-	ASNPHTGSPLH
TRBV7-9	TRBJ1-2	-	ASSNLAGNYGYT
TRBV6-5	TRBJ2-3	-	ASSYSGISDTQY
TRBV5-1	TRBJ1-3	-	ASSLQSRGNTIY
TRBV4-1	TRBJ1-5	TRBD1	ASSQGQLNQPQH
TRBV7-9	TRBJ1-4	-	ASSDSPNEKLF
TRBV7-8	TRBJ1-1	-	ASSLVGPTEAF
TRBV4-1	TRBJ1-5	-	ASSQIIADPVGEPQH
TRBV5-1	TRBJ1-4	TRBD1	ASSLATGGSGEKLF
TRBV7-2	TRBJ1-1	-	ASSTDRNTEAF
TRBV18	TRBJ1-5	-	ASSPLIEQPQH
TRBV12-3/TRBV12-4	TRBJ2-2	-	ASMDTGELF
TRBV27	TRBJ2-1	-	ASSPLKQF
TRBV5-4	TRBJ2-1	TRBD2	ASRLAGVDEQF
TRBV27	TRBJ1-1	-	ASSSEPGDPDGNTEAF
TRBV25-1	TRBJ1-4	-	ASSAGTPDEKLF
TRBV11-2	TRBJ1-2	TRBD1	ASSFQGADGYT
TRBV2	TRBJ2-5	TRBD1	ASSEPDRERETQY
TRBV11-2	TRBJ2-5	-	ASSLGLVGTQY
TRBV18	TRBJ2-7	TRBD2	ASSPAPSGGYYEQY
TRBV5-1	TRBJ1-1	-	ASSLGGHNTEAF
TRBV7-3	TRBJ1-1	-	ASSLGLGNTEAF
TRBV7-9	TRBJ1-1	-	ASSFVNTEAF
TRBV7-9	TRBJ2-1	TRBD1	ASSSGTGGEQF
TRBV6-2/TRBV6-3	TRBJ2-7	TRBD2	ASSYSLAGGISYEQY
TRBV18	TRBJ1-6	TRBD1	ASSSQTGVDNSPLH
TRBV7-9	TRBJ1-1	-	ASSTEDSPNTEAF
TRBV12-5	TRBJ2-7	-	ASGLDGSYEQY
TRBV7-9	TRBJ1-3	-	ASSLVQGSGNTIY
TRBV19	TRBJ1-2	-	ASSIAGPPGDYGYT
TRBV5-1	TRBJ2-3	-	ASSPEEPSTDTQY
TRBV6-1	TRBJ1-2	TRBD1	ASSEAMAGGYGYT
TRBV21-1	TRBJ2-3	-	ASNLRGGGLERTDTQY
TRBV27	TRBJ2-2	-	ASSLAGVAGELF
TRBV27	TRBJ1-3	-	ASSRGGHSGNTIY
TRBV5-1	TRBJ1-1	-	ASSRGEMNTEAF
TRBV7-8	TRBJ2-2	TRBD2	ASSSIAGGNTGELF